The 25 T cell receptor beta chains reported below all come from one sample, sequenced in a study of cytomegalovirus exposure and HLA in healthy donors. Primers included in the PCR were 60 Vbeta and 13 Jbeta primers. Repertoires were generated with immunoSEQ multiplex PCR, while TCRdb's copy carries only in-frame clones and drops some. The repertoire holds more than 200,000 clones, roughly 87% seen once, with 6% in the top ten. Sequencing was done on a sample of PBMCs. Source of these receptors: a man aged 40-50 years in good health and CMV-seropositive.

In this sample, this clone turned up once. The CDR3 reads CASSLGGFSTEAFF. The CDR3 DNA reads as TGTGCCAGCAGCTTAGGGGGCTTTAGCACTGAAGCTTTCTTT. V is TRBV7-2 and J is TRBJ1-1, with D perhaps matching TRBD1 (5 bases). Trimming stripped 1 base from V and 4 bases from J, with 10 bases between. CDR1 is SGHTA, CDR2 FQGNSA, per germline. This CDR3 contains 14 residues.

The chain joins TRBV4-1 to TRBJ2-7; possibly TRBD2 for D (5 bases). V lost 1 base to trimming and J lost 3 bases, with 10 bases between them. CDR1 is MGHRA and CDR2 is YSYEKL in the germline V gene. The CDR3 is 14 amino acids. CDR3 in DNA: TGCGCCAGCAGCCAAGGCGGAGGACGCTACGAGCAGTACTTC. Its protein is CASSQGGGRYEQYF.

The rearrangement uses TRBV29-1 and TRBJ1-2, with 10 bases that match TRBD1. Germline trimming cut 6 bases from V and 4 bases from J; bases unmatched to any gene: 8. The CDR3 has 14 amino acids. CDR1 is SQVTM and CDR2 is ANQGSEA in the germline V gene. The CDR3 sequence is CSVGPGQGTYGYTF. DNA for the CDR3: TGCAGCGTCGGACCGGGACAGGGGACCTATGGCTACACCTTC. The full variable domain, rest sourced from reference TRBV29-1 and TRBJ1-2, is SAVISQKPSRDICQRGTSLTIQCQVDSQVTMMFWYRQQPGQSLTLIATANQGSEATYESGFVIDKFPISRPNLTFSTLTVSNMSPEDSSIYLCSVGPGQGTYGYTFGSGTRLTVV.

The rearrangement joins TRBV7-3 to TRBJ1-1, with D possibly TRBD1 on 6 matching bases. In germline, CDR1 is SGHTA, CDR2 FQGTGA. The CDR3 is 13 residues long. V lost 4 bases to trimming and J lost 5 bases, with 11 bases between them. The CDR3 DNA sequence: TGTGCCAGCAGCTACCACAGGGATACTGAAGCTTTCTTT. Protein sequence: CASSYHRDTEAFF. The full variable domain, its missing parts supplied by reference TRBV7-3 and TRBJ1-1, is GAGVSQTPSNKVTEKGKYVELRCDPISGHTALYWYRQSLGQGPEFLIYFQGTGAADDSGLPNDRFFAVRPEGSVSTLKIQRTERGDSAVYLCASSYHRDTEAFFGQGTRLTVV.

The genes are TRBV5-1 and TRBJ2-1; D might be TRBD1 (5 bases). This CDR3 contains 13 residues. V dropped 5 bases and J dropped 4 bases, with 10 bases sitting between them. Germline values: CDR1 SGHRS, CDR2 YFSETQ. The CDR3 nucleotides are TGCGCCAGCAGTTCGACAGCGTACAATGAGCAGTTCTTC. Protein: CASSSTAYNEQFF.

V gene TRBV14 combines with J gene TRBJ1-2; TRBD1 agrees at 8 bases. CDR1 and CDR2 (germline): SGHDN, FVKESK. The J segment lost 6 bases and the V segment lost 0 bases, leaving 9 bases of the junction unmatched. This CDR3 contains 16 residues. The DNA for the CDR3 is TGTGCCAGCAGCCAAGATCTCGGACAGGGTTCGGATGGCTACACCTTC. Translated, it gives CASSQDLGQGSDGYTF.

This chain connects TRBV27 to TRBJ2-7; TRBD2 matches at 8 bases. Per the germline V gene, CDR1 is MNHEY and CDR2 is SMNVEV (reference sequence). The trim removed 5 bases at V and 5 bases at J, leaving 11 bases unmatched. The CDR3 is 15 amino acids. CDR3 amino acids: CASSETGGDSDEQYF. The DNA of the CDR3 is TGTGCCAGCAGTGAAACCGGGGGGGATTCCGACGAGCAGTACTTC.

The chain employs TRBV7-8 and TRBJ2-7, with D maybe TRBD2 (5 bases). The germline V gene encodes CDR1 SGHVS and CDR2 FQNEAQ. The CDR3 is 13 residues long. V was pared by 1 base and J by 6 bases, with 10 bases between. The CDR3 region is CASSLVGGPEQYF. The CDR3 DNA reads TGTGCCAGCAGCTTAGTAGGAGGCCCCGAGCAGTACTTC.

The rearrangement joins TRBV7-9 to TRBJ2-4, with 7 bases lining up with TRBD1. CDR3 size: 14 residues. Germline V gene lookup returns CDR1 SEHNR and CDR2 FQNEAQ (reference sequence). With 4 bases clipped from V and 8 bases from J, the junction kept 8 bases outside the gene matches. CDR3 residues: CASSSGQAIDIQYF. CDR3 sequence (DNA): TGTGCCAGCAGCTCCGGACAGGCCATTGACATTCAGTACTTC. The full variable domain, completed using reference TRBV7-9 and TRBJ2-4, is DTGVSQNPRHKITKRGQNVTFRCDPISEHNRLYWYRQTLGQGPEFLTYFQNEAQLEKSRLLSDRFSAERPKGSFSTLEIQRTEQGDSAMYLCASSSGQAIDIQYFGAGTRLSVL.

The V gene is TRBV5-1, the J gene TRBJ1-4; D ambiguous. This CDR3 has 12 residues. Trimming shortened V by 2 bases and J by 7 bases, and 6 bases separated the two germline ends. Germline V gives CDR1 SGHRS, CDR2 YFSETQ. CDR3 sequence: CASSFAGEKLFF. CDR3 bases: TGCGCCAGCAGCTTCGCGGGTGAAAAACTGTTTTTT.

The rearrangement joins TRBV12-5 to TRBJ2-5; the match to TRBD2 covers 7 bases. CDR3 size: 14 residues. V lost 6 bases and J lost 2; bases outside the gene matches: 6. Germline V CDR1 and CDR2: LGHNT, FRNRAP. CDR3 nucleotides: TGTGCTAGTGGCCAGGGACTACCGCAAGAGACCCAGTACTTC. Protein: CASGQGLPQETQYF.

This chain connects TRBV5-6 to TRBJ2-5, with 10 bases matching TRBD2. The CDR3 covers 16 residues. V gave up 4 bases and J gave up 5 bases; unmatched junction bases: 11. Germline-derived CDR1 and CDR2 are SGHDT and YYEEEE. CDR3 sequence: CASSQGSGRAWETQYF. The CDR3 nucleotides are TGTGCCAGCAGCCAGGGGAGCGGGAGGGCCTGGGAGACCCAGTACTTC. Supplemented by reference TRBV5-6 and TRBJ2-5, the full variable domain reads DAGVTQSPTHLIKTRGQQVTLRCSPKSGHDTVSWYQQALGQGPQFIFQYYEEEERQRGNFPDRFSGHQFPNYSSELNVNALLLGDSALYLCASSQGSGRAWETQYFGPGTRLLVL.

This clone was observed a few times. The chain employs TRBV9 and TRBJ1-1; the D is unclear. CDR1 is SGDLS, CDR2 YYNGEE, per germline. The CDR3 is 14 residues long. V was pared by 4 bases and J by 5 bases, with 15 bases between. The CDR3 protein is CASSSSSTKTEAFF. The CDR3 coding sequence is TGTGCCAGCAGCTCCTCGAGTACTAAGACTGAAGCTTTCTTT.

The chain uses TRBV30 and TRBJ1-2, with 10 bases fitting TRBD1. The germline CDR1 and CDR2 sequences are GTSNPN and SVGIG (reference sequence). This CDR3 spans 13 amino acids. Trimming removed 2 bases from V and 13 bases from J; junction bases left unmatched: 10. The CDR3 loop is CAWSLGQGVPVTF. The CDR3, as DNA: TGTGCCTGGAGTCTTGGACAGGGGGTCCCCGTCACCTTC.

The chain uses TRBV6-5 and TRBJ1-5; D gene uncertain. V was cut by 8 bases and J by 3 bases, with 17 bases left in between. There are 15 residues in the CDR3. CDR1 is MNHEY and CDR2 is SVGAGI in the germline V gene. CDR3 region: CASGPAGGYNQPQHF. The DNA for the CDR3 is TGTGCCAGCGGACCGGCCGGAGGTTACAATCAGCCCCAGCATTTT.

This clone appeared a single time. The chain employs TRBV27 and TRBJ1-2, with TRBD1 matching over 7 bases. The germline CDR1 and CDR2 sequences are MNHEY and SMNVEV (reference sequence). The CDR3 covers 14 residues. Trimming cost V 3 bases and J 6 bases; bases outside gene matches: 7. The chain's CDR3 is CASSLSGGIDGYTF. CDR3 in DNA: TGTGCCAGCAGTTTGTCAGGGGGGATTGATGGCTACACCTTC.

DNA for the CDR3: TGTGCCAGCAGCCCTGGGGCTAGCGGGAGTACGACTAGCACAGATACGCAGTATTTT. This gives the protein CASSPGASGSTTSTDTQYF. The genes are TRBV7-3 and TRBJ2-3; 10 nucleotides match TRBD2. The CDR3 loop spans 19 amino acids. The J segment lost 0 bases and the V segment lost 5 bases, leaving 14 bases of the junction unmatched. Germline loops: CDR1 SGHTA, CDR2 FQGTGA. Drawing the rest from reference TRBV7-3 and TRBJ2-3, the complete variable domain is GAGVSQTPSNKVTEKGKYVELRCDPISGHTALYWYRQSLGQGPEFLIYFQGTGAADDSGLPNDRFFAVRPEGSVSTLKIQRTERGDSAVYLCASSPGASGSTTSTDTQYFGPGTRLTVL.

V usage is TRBV7-9 and J usage is TRBJ1-3; D call uncertain. The CDR3 runs 15 residues. Germline V lookup: CDR1 SEHNR, CDR2 FQNEAQ (reference sequence). Trimming took 5 bases from V and 4 from J, leaving 15 bases between them. This CDR3 reads CASSPLHGRGNTIYF. CDR3 nucleotide sequence: TGTGCCAGCAGCCCCCTACATGGGAGAGGAAACACCATATATTTT. The complete variable domain, with remaining parts taken from reference TRBV7-9 and TRBJ1-3, reads DTGVSQNPRHKITKRGQNVTFRCDPISEHNRLYWYRQTLGQGPEFLTYFQNEAQLEKSRLLSDRFSAERPKGSFSTLEIQRTEQGDSAMYLCASSPLHGRGNTIYFGEGSWLTVV.

CDR3 protein: CASSFGSPGVDEQFF. The CDR3 DNA is TGTGCCAGCAGCTTCGGGAGCCCGGGGGTCGATGAGCAGTTCTTC. The V gene is TRBV7-9, the J gene TRBJ2-1; weak D call: TRBD2 (6 bases). V lost 3 bases and J lost 8, with 17 bases in between. The germline gives CDR1 SEHNR, CDR2 FQNEAQ (reference sequence). This CDR3 contains 15 residues.

The V call is TRBV10-1, the J call TRBJ2-1, with D perhaps matching TRBD1 (6 bases). The CDR3 has 14 amino acids. The V gene lost 0 bases and the J gene lost 3 bases, with 6 bases spanning the gap. The germline gives CDR1 WNHNN, CDR2 SYGVQD (reference sequence). The CDR3 sequence is CASSESRGYNEQFF. The CDR3 region has the DNA TGCGCCAGCAGTGAGTCCAGGGGCTACAATGAGCAGTTCTTC.

The genes are TRBV6-6 and TRBJ1-1; unclear D gene. Germline V gene data show CDR1 as MNHNY and CDR2 as SVGAGI (reference sequence). The CDR3 covers 14 residues. V was shortened by 6 bases and J by 0 bases, with 11 bases between the two germline ends. CDR3 sequence (DNA): TGTGCCAGCAGCATACAGTTAATGAACACTGAAGCTTTCTTT. This sequence encodes CASSIQLMNTEAFF.

V gene TRBV11-3 combines with J gene TRBJ2-4; 13 nucleotides line up with TRBD2. The V and J ends lost 5 bases and 8 bases, in that order; junction bases with no gene match: 6. This CDR3 has 15 amino acids. The V gene's germline CDR1 is SGHNT and CDR2 YENEEA. Here the CDR3 DNA reads TGTGCCAGCAGCGCCCGGACTAGCGGGAGAGACATTCAGTACTTC. Protein sequence: CASSARTSGRDIQYF.

V and J are TRBV2 and TRBJ1-2; perhaps TRBD1 as D (6 bases). This CDR3 has 16 amino acids. Trimming removed 2 bases at V and 4 bases at J, with 17 bases between. Germline V lookup: CDR1 SNHLY, CDR2 FYNNEI. In DNA form, the CDR3 reads TGTGCCAGCAGTGAAAGGGGCAGGGAAGGGGGCTATGGCTACACCTTC. This gives the protein CASSERGREGGYGYTF. Drawing the rest from reference TRBV2 and TRBJ1-2, the complete variable domain is EPEVTQTPSHQVTQMGQEVILRCVPISNHLYFYWYRQILGQKVEFLVSFYNNEISEKSEIFDDQFSVERPDGSNFTLKIRSTKLEDSAMYFCASSERGREGGYGYTFGSGTRLTVV.

The table lists this clone with a few counts. CDR3 coding DNA: TGCGCCAGCAGCTCGGGGGACAGGGTCTATGGCTACACCTTC. Protein sequence: CASSSGDRVYGYTF. The chain couples TRBV5-1 to TRBJ1-2; 9 bases map to TRBD1. This CDR3 is 14 amino acids long. The germline CDR1 and CDR2 sequences are SGHRS and YFSETQ. Unmatched junction bases numbered 4, after V lost 3 bases and J lost 4 bases.

The V and J genes are TRBV7-2 and TRBJ2-6; D call uncertain. The germline CDR1 and CDR2 sequences are SGHTA and FQGNSA. V shed 5 bases and J shed 0 bases, with 8 bases lying between them. CDR3 length equals 15 residues. CDR3 protein: CASSPMFSGANVLTF. The DNA of the CDR3 is TGTGCCAGCAGCCCTATGTTCTCTGGGGCCAACGTCCTGACTTTC.